One sample yielded the 28 T cell receptor beta chains listed below, sequenced in a study of blood T cell repertoires in COVID-19. TCRdb keeps only in-frame clones here, not all; method: immunoSEQ multiplex PCR. The repertoire holds tens of thousands of clones, with about 86% as singletons. Specimen: peripheral blood. The receptor set was obtained from an elderly man with acute or convalescent COVID-19.

The chain recombines TRBV6-5 with TRBJ1-1; 7 bases are shared with TRBD1. The V gene's germline CDR1 is MNHEY and CDR2 SVGAGI. Trimming cost V 6 bases and J 3 bases; bases outside gene matches: 7. This CDR3 contains 14 residues. In nucleotides, the CDR3 is TGTGCCAGCAGGATACAGGGGACCGACACTGAAGCTTTCTTT. It encodes CASRIQGTDTEAFF.

The chain is built from TRBV27 and TRBJ2-5; the match to TRBD1 covers 7 bases. This CDR3 has 14 residues. Germline values: CDR1 MNHEY, CDR2 SMNVEV (reference sequence). The J segment lost 3 bases and the V segment lost 8 bases, leaving 9 bases of the junction unmatched. The CDR3 bases are TGTGCCAGCCGCAAGACAGGGTTCGAAGAGACCCAGTACTTC. As protein: CASRKTGFEETQYF.

J is TRBJ2-1 and V is TRBV11-3; 7 nucleotides line up with TRBD2. Germline trimming cut 5 bases from V and 10 bases from J; bases unmatched to any gene: 8. CDR1 and CDR2 (germline): SGHNT, YENEEA. The CDR3 has 13 amino acids. The CDR3 spells CASSPGLVDEQFF. The CDR3 bases are TGTGCCAGCAGCCCAGGACTAGTCGACGAGCAGTTCTTC.

The chain carries TRBV15 and TRBJ1-5, with 7 bases lining up with TRBD1. The germline CDR1 and CDR2 sequences are LNHNV and YYDKDF (reference sequence). There are 15 residues in the CDR3. V dropped 4 bases and J dropped 7; count of bases not matched to a gene: 10. The CDR3 sequence is CATSKTRDSPQPQHF. In DNA form, the CDR3 reads TGTGCCACCAGCAAAACCCGGGACAGCCCCCAGCCCCAGCATTTT.

The rearrangement links TRBV29-1 to TRBJ2-5; D is perhaps TRBD2 (5 bases). This CDR3 has 14 amino acids. From germline, CDR1 is SQVTM and CDR2 ANQGSEA. The V and J ends lost 7 bases and 4 bases respectively, with 19 bases between them. Here the CDR3 reads CSAYPDSLGETQYF. CDR3 bases: TGCAGCGCCTATCCGGACTCCCTGGGAGAGACCCAGTACTTC.

This CDR3 is CASSPWDRGNTEAFF. The CDR3, as DNA: TGTGCCAGCAGCCCATGGGACAGGGGGAACACTGAAGCTTTCTTT. The chain couples TRBV9 to TRBJ1-1; 10 bases are shared with TRBD1. V lost 4 bases, J lost 1 base, and 4 bases stayed unmatched. Germline-derived CDR1 and CDR2 are SGDLS and YYNGEE. CDR3 size: 15 residues.

This chain links TRBV24-1 with TRBJ2-3; unclear D gene. V lost 4 bases and J 3 bases, leaving 13 bases between the germline ends. From germline, CDR1 is KGHDR and CDR2 SFDVKD. The CDR3 consists of 15 residues. In DNA form, the CDR3 reads TGTGCCACCAGTGACCCTTCCTTCGGGACAGATACGCAGTATTTT. Protein sequence: CATSDPSFGTDTQYF.

With respect to this clone: Relative to the germline gene, one junction end is altered; a read error may explain this. This sequence joins TRBV10-2 and TRBJ2-7, with no clear D. The germline V gene encodes CDR1 WSHSY and CDR2 SAAADI. This CDR3 has 11 amino acids. DNA of the CDR3: TGCGCCAGTTGCGCATTCGGAGAATTCTCCTTC. Amino acid sequence: CASCAFGEFSF.

V is TRBV5-1 and J is TRBJ2-5; no clear D. V lost 0 bases and J lost 4, with 10 bases in between. In germline, CDR1 is SGHRS, CDR2 YFSETQ. The CDR3 is 14 residues long. The CDR3 DNA sequence: TGCGCCAGCAGCTTGGTGCCGTACGGAGAGACCCAGTACTTC. The encoded protein is CASSLVPYGETQYF. Supplemented by reference TRBV5-1 and TRBJ2-5, the full variable domain reads KAGVTQTPRYLIKTRGQQVTLSCSPISGHRSVSWYQQTPGQGLQFLFEYFSETQRNKGNFPGRFSGRQFSNSRSEMNVSTLELGDSALYLCASSLVPYGETQYFGPGTRLLVL.

This chain joins TRBV18 and TRBJ2-2; perhaps TRBD1 as D (5 bases). Trimming left V 3 bases short and J 1 base short, with 12 bases between. Germline loops: CDR1 KGHSH, CDR2 LQKENI. This CDR3 has 16 amino acids. CDR3 bases: TGTGCCAGCTCACCCTTTTCTCAGGGGAACACCGGGGAGCTGTTTTTT. Its translation: CASSPFSQGNTGELFF. The variable domain in full, with the rest retrieved from reference TRBV18 and TRBJ2-2, is NAGVMQNPRHLVRRRGQEARLRCSPMKGHSHVYWYRQLPEEGLKFMVYLQKENIIDESGMPKERFSAEFPKEGPSILRIQQVVRGDSAAYFCASSPFSQGNTGELFFGEGSRLTVL.

The chain is built from TRBV5-1 and TRBJ1-2, with 7 nucleotides matching TRBD1. CDR3 length equals 15 residues. J lost 3 bases, V lost 4 bases, and 9 bases had no gene match. CDR1 and CDR2 (germline): SGHRS, YFSETQ. The CDR3 sequence is CASSPGQPGYYGYTF. In nucleotides, the CDR3 is TGCGCCAGCAGCCCGGGACAGCCAGGGTACTATGGCTACACCTTC.

This rearrangement joins TRBV7-3 to TRBJ2-1; TRBD2 matches at 10 bases. Germline V lookup: CDR1 SGHTA, CDR2 FQGTGA. After removal of 5 bases from V and 7 bases from J, the junction contained 8 bases not matched to a gene. CDR3 size: 15 residues. In nucleotides, the CDR3 is TGTGCCAGCAGCGCCCAACTAGCGGGGCATAATGAGCAGTTCTTC. It codes for CASSAQLAGHNEQFF. Looking up the rest from reference TRBV7-3 and TRBJ2-1 gives the full variable domain: GAGVSQTPSNKVTEKGKYVELRCDPISGHTALYWYRQSLGQGPEFLIYFQGTGAADDSGLPNDRFFAVRPEGSVSTLKIQRTERGDSAVYLCASSAQLAGHNEQFFGPGTRLTVL.

This clone turned up a few times. The gene calls are TRBV12-1 and TRBJ1-5; the D call TRBD1 from the table was never checked on the DNA. TRBV12-1 is tagged as a pseudogene. This CDR3 is built from 14 residues. The chain's CDR3 is CASSLTASNQPQHF. CDR3 DNA: TGTGCCAGCAGCTTGACAGCTAGCAATCAGCCCCAGCATTTT.

The chain uses TRBV6-1 and TRBJ2-3, with D tentatively TRBD1 (5 bases). This CDR3 comprises 14 residues. Germline CDR1 MNHNS, CDR2 SASEGT. V was clipped by 7 bases and J by 0 bases, with 11 bases between them. The CDR3 here is CASKMGRSTDTQYF. The DNA for the CDR3 is TGTGCCAGCAAGATGGGGCGTAGCACAGATACGCAGTATTTT.

The chain recombines TRBV18 with TRBJ1-1, with D perhaps TRBD1 (6 bases). This CDR3 has 13 residues. Germline CDR1 is KGHSH and CDR2 is LQKENI. The V end was cut by 4 bases, the J end by 3 bases, with 9 bases between. The CDR3 bases are TGTGCCAGCTCACAACAGGGTTACACTGAAGCTTTCTTT. This codes for CASSQQGYTEAFF.

The CDR3 region has the DNA TGTGCCTGGAACCCACGACAGGGGCCTCTCACAGATACGCAGTATTTT. Protein product: CAWNPRQGPLTDTQYF. This sequence joins TRBV30 and TRBJ2-3, with 8 bases aligning to TRBD1. CDR1 GTSNPN and CDR2 SVGIG come from the germline V gene (reference sequence). With 4 bases clipped from V and 2 bases from J, the junction kept 11 bases outside the gene matches. The CDR3 totals 16 residues.

The chain links TRBV7-9 to TRBJ2-3; D not resolved. Trimming removed 3 bases from V and 7 bases from J, with 14 bases in between. Germline lookup yields CDR1 SEHNR and CDR2 FQNEAQ (reference sequence). The CDR3 runs to 14 residues. The CDR3 reads CASSFLQAPNTQYF. The CDR3 region has the DNA TGTGCCAGCAGCTTTTTGCAGGCCCCCAATACGCAGTATTTT.

CDR3: CASRDSYEQYF. DNA of the CDR3: TGTGCCAGCAGAGACAGCTACGAGCAGTACTTC. The chain couples TRBV6-5 to TRBJ2-7; maybe TRBD1 (5 bases). CDR1 MNHEY and CDR2 SVGAGI come from the germline V gene. V was cut by 6 bases and J by 3 bases, with 6 bases left in between. This CDR3 is built from 11 residues.

The chain recombines TRBV9 with TRBJ1-3; 10 bases are a match to TRBD1. The CDR3 extends over 18 amino acids. Germline V CDR1 and CDR2: SGDLS, YYNGEE. The V gene end was trimmed by 4 bases and the J gene end by 0 bases; junction bases not matched to a gene: 10. The CDR3 sequence is CASSPRGTGAFSGNTIYF. As DNA, the CDR3 is TGTGCCAGCAGCCCAAGAGGGACAGGGGCTTTCTCTGGAAACACCATATATTTT. The full variable domain, in which reference TRBV9 and TRBJ1-3 provide the parts outside the CDR3, is DSGVTQTPKHLITATGQRVTLRCSPRSGDLSVYWYQQSLDQGLQFLIQYYNGEERAKGNILERFSAQQFPDLHSELNLSSLELGDSALYFCASSPRGTGAFSGNTIYFGEGSWLTVV.

The chain employs TRBV27 and TRBJ1-2; D not resolved. The V gene lost 3 bases and the J gene lost 5 bases, with 10 bases spanning the gap. Looked up from germline, CDR1 is MNHEY and CDR2 is SMNVEV (reference sequence). The CDR3 sequence is 13 residues long. The CDR3 here is CASSFGMGYGYTF. CDR3 DNA sequence: TGTGCCAGCAGTTTCGGGATGGGGTATGGCTACACCTTC.

There are a few counts of this clone. This chain connects TRBV28 to TRBJ1-3; D unclear. CDR3 length: 13 amino acids. The germline gives CDR1 MDHEN, CDR2 SYDVKM. Trimming pared 2 bases from V and 8 bases from J, leaving 10 bases between. This CDR3 reads CASSLTRGYTIYF. DNA for the CDR3: TGTGCCAGCAGTTTAACACGGGGATACACCATATATTTT.

This sequence joins TRBV19 and TRBJ2-1; D possibly corresponds to TRBD2 (6 bases). CDR3 length: 16 amino acids. Trimming took off 3 bases at V and 7 bases at J, with 19 bases between the two ends. CDR1 is LNHDA, CDR2 SQIVND, per germline (reference sequence). The CDR3 DNA reads TGTGCCAGTAGTATTTGGGGACTGGCTGCAAAGAATGAGCAGTTCTTC. Protein: CASSIWGLAAKNEQFF.

The chain carries TRBV7-2 and TRBJ1-2; no clear D gene. The CDR3 extends over 14 amino acids. In germline, CDR1 is SGHTA, CDR2 FQGNSA. V was pared by 5 bases and J by 4 bases, with 14 bases between. The CDR3 here is CASSPTRAIYGYTF. The DNA for the CDR3 is TGTGCCAGCAGCCCCACTAGGGCCATCTATGGCTACACCTTC. The complete variable domain, with remaining parts taken from reference TRBV7-2 and TRBJ1-2, reads GAGVSQSPSNKVTEKGKDVELRCDPISGHTALYWYRQSLGQGLEFLIYFQGNSAPDKSGLPSDRFSAERTGGSVSTLTIQRTQQEDSAVYLCASSPTRAIYGYTFGSGTRLTVV.

This chain connects TRBV27 to TRBJ2-1; 11 nucleotides agree with TRBD2. V lost 6 bases to trimming and J lost 7 bases; unmatched junction nucleotides: 11. The CDR3 is 16 amino acids. CDR1 MNHEY and CDR2 SMNVEV come from the germline V gene (reference sequence). This CDR3 reads CASRPLTSGSKNEQFF. In DNA form, the CDR3 reads TGTGCCAGCAGGCCGTTAACTAGCGGGAGTAAGAATGAGCAGTTCTTC.

V usage is TRBV5-1 and J usage is TRBJ2-3, with 13 nucleotides matching TRBD2. The CDR3 totals 20 residues. The V gene's germline CDR1 is SGHRS and CDR2 YFSETQ. V lost 0 bases and J lost 0; bases outside the gene matches: 10. The CDR3 loop is CASSLAALGLAGASTDTQYF. The CDR3 nucleotides are TGCGCCAGCAGCTTGGCCGCCCTTGGACTAGCGGGAGCTAGCACAGATACGCAGTATTTT.

The V call is TRBV27, the J call TRBJ2-3; possible D gene TRBD2, 5 bases. The CDR3 has 12 residues. Trimming removed 5 bases at V and 6 bases at J, with 9 bases between. CDR1 is MNHEY, CDR2 SMNVEV, per germline (reference sequence). CDR3 sequence (DNA): TGTGCCAGCAGTCCTAGAGGGGATACGCAGTATTTT. Translating it yields CASSPRGDTQYF.

CDR3 protein: CASSPTGRPTYEQYF. The CDR3 DNA is TGTGCCAGCAGCCCTACAGGGCGGCCCACCTACGAGCAGTACTTC. The genes are TRBV7-9 and TRBJ2-7, with a weak D call TRBD1 (6 bases). Germline lookup yields CDR1 SEHNR and CDR2 FQNEAQ (reference sequence). The CDR3 covers 15 residues. V was shortened by 5 bases and J by 2 bases, with 16 bases between the two germline ends.

The rearrangement joins TRBV5-1 to TRBJ1-4; TRBD1 matches 8 bases. The V gene's germline CDR1 is SGHRS and CDR2 YFSETQ. This CDR3 spans 14 amino acids. Trimming took 4 bases from V and 4 from J; bases not matched to a gene: 3. Written as DNA, the CDR3 is TGCGCCAGCAGCCCCGACAGGGGTAATGAAAAACTGTTTTTT. The encoded protein is CASSPDRGNEKLFF. Using reference TRBV5-1 and TRBJ1-4 for the parts outside the CDR3, the full variable domain is KAGVTQTPRYLIKTRGQQVTLSCSPISGHRSVSWYQQTPGQGLQFLFEYFSETQRNKGNFPGRFSGRQFSNSRSEMNVSTLELGDSALYLCASSPDRGNEKLFFGSGTQLSVL.